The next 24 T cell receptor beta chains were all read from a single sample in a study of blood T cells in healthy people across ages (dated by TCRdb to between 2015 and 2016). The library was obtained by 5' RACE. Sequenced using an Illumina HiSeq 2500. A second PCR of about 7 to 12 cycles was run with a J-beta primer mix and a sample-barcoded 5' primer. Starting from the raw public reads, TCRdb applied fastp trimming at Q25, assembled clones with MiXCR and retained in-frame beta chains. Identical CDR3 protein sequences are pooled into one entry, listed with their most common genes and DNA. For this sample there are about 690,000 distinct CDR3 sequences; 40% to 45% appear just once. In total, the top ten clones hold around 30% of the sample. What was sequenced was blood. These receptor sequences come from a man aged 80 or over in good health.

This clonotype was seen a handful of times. CDR3 residues: CSAKRGGYTGELFF. The CDR3 coding sequence is TGCAGTGCCAAGAGAGGGGGGTACACCGGGGAGCTGTTTTTT. The rearrangement joins TRBV20-1 to TRBJ2-2; D possibly matches TRBD1 or TRBD2 (6 bases each). This CDR3 has 14 amino acids. Germline lookup yields CDR1 DFQATT and CDR2 SNEGSKA (reference sequence). The V end lost 6 bases, the J end lost 3 bases, and 14 bases lay between the germline ends.

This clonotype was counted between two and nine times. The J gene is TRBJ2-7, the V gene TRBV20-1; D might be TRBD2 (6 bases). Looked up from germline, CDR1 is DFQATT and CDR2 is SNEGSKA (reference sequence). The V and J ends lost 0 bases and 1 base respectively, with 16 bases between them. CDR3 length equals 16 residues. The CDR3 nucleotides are TGCAGTGCTAGAGATCCCGGGGTGGCGGGATCCTACGAGCAGTACTTC. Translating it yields CSARDPGVAGSYEQYF.

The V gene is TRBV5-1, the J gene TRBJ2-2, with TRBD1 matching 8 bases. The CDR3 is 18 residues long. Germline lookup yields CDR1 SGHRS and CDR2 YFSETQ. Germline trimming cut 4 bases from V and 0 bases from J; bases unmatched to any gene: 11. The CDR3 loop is CASSPRTGMFANTGELFF. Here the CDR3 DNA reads TGCGCCAGCAGCCCTAGGACAGGGATGTTCGCGAACACCGGGGAGCTGTTTTTT.

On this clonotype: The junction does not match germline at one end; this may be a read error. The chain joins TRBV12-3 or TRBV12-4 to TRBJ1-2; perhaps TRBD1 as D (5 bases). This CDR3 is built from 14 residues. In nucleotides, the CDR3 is TGTGCCAGCAGTCCCCATCCGGGGACCTATGACTACACCTTC. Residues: CASSPHPGTYDYTF.

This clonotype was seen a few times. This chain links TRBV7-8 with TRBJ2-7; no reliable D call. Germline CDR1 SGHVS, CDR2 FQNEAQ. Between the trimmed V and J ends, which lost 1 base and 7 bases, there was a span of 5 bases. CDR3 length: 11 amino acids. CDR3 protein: CASSLGLEQYF. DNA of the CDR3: TGTGCCAGCAGCTTAGGGCTTGAGCAGTACTTC.

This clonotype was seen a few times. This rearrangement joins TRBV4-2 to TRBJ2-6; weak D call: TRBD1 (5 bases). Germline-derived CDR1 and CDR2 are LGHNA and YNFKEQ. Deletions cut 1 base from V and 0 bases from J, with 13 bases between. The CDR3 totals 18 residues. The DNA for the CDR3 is TGTGCCAGCAGCCAAGCAAGGGGTCGCCTCTCTGGGGCCAACGTCCTGACTTTC. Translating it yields CASSQARGRLSGANVLTF.

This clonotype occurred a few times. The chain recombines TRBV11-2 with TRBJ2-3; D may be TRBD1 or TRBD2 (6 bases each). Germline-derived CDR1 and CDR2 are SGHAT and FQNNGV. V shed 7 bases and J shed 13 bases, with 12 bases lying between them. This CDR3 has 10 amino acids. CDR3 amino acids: CASKGRGEYF. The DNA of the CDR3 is TGTGCCAGCAAGGGTAGGGGGGAGTATTTT.

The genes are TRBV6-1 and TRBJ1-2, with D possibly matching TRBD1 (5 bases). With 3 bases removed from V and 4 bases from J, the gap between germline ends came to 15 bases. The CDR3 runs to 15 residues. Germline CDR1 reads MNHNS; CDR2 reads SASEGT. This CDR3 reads CASSENWDGLYGYTF. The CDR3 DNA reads TGTGCCAGCAGTGAGAATTGGGACGGACTCTATGGCTACACCTTC.

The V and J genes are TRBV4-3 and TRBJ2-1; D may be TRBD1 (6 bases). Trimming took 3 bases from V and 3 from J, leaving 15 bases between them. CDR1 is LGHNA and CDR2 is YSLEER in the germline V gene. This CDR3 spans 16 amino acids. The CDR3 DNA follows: TGCGCCAGCAGCCAGGGTGCCGGGACAAACTACAATGAGCAGTTCTTC. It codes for CASSQGAGTNYNEQFF.

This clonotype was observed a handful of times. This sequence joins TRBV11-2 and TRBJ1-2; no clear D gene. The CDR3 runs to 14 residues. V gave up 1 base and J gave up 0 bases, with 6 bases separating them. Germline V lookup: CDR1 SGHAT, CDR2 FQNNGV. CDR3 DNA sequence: TGTGCCAGCAGCTTAGGTGTTTCTAACTATGGCTACACCTTC. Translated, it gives CASSLGVSNYGYTF. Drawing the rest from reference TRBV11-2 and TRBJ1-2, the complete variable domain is EAGVAQSPRYKIIEKRQSVAFWCNPISGHATLYWYQQILGQGPKLLIQFQNNGVVDDSQLPKDRFSAERLKGVDSTLKIQPAKLEDSAVYLCASSLGVSNYGYTFGSGTRLTVV.

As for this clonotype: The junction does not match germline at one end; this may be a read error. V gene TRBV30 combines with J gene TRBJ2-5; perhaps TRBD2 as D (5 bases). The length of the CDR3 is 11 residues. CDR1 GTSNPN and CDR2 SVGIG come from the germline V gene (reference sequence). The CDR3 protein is CAGSQTETQYF. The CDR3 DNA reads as TGTGCCGGGAGTCAGACAGAGACCCAGTACTTC.

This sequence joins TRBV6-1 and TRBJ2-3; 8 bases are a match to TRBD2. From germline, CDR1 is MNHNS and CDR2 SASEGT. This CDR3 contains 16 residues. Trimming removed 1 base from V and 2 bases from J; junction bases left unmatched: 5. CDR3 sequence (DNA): TGTGCCAGCAGTGAAGGGGGACTAGAGGACACAGATACGCAGTATTTT. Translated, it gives CASSEGGLEDTDTQYF.

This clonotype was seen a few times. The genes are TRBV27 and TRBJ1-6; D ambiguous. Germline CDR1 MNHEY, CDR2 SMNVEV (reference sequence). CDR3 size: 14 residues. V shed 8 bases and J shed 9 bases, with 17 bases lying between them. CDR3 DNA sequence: TGTGCCAGCGCCTCGTGGGGTCTGGGTTCACCCCTCCACTTT. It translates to CASASWGLGSPLHF.

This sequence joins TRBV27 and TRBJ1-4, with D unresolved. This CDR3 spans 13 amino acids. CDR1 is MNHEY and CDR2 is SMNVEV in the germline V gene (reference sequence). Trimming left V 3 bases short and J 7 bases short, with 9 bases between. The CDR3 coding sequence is TGTGCCAGCAGTTTCAAGCCAGTTGAAAAACTGTTTTTT. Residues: CASSFKPVEKLFF. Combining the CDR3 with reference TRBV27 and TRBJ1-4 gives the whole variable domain EAQVTQNPRYLITVTGKKLTVTCSQNMNHEYMSWYRQDPGLGLRQIYYSMNVEVTDKGDVPEGYKVSRKEKRNFPLILESPSPNQTSLYFCASSFKPVEKLFFGSGTQLSVL.

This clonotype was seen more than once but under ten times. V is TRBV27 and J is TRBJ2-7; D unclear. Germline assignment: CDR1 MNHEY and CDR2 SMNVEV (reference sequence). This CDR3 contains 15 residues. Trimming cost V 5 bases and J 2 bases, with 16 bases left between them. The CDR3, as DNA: TGTGCCAGCAGTCTGACATTTAGGCCCACCTACGAGCAGTACTTC. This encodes CASSLTFRPTYEQYF.

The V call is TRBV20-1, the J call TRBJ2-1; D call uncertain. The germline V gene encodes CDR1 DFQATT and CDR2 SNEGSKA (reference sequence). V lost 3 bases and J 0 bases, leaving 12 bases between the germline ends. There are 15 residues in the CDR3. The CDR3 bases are TGCAGTGCTAGGAAACAAACATTCTCCTACAATGAGCAGTTCTTC. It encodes CSARKQTFSYNEQFF.

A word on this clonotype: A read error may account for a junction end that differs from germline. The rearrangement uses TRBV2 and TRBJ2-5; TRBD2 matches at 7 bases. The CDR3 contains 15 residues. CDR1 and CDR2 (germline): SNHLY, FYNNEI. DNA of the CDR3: TGTGCCAGCAGAGAAGCGGGATCTTCGCGAGAGACCCAGTACTTC. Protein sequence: CASREAGSSRETQYF.

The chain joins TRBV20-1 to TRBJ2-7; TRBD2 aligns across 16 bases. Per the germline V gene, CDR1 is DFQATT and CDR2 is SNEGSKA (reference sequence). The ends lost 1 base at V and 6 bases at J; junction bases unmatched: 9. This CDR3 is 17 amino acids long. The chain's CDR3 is CSARAQGTSGRATEQYF. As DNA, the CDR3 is TGCAGTGCTAGAGCTCAAGGGACTAGCGGGAGGGCAACCGAGCAGTACTTC.

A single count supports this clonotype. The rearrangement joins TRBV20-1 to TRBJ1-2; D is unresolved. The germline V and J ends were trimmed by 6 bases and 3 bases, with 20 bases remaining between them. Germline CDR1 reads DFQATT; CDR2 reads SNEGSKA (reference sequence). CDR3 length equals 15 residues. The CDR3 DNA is TGCAGTGCGCCGGGCTCCAAGACTGGGTACTATGGCTACACCTTC. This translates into CSAPGSKTGYYGYTF.

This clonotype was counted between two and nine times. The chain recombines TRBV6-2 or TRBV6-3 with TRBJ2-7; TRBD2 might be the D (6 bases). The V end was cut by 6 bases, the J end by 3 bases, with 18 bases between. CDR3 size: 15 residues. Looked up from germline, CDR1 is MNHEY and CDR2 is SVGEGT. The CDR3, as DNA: TGTGCCAGCAGCGGGGACTGGGATAAAATCTACGAGCAGTACTTC. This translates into CASSGDWDKIYEQYF.

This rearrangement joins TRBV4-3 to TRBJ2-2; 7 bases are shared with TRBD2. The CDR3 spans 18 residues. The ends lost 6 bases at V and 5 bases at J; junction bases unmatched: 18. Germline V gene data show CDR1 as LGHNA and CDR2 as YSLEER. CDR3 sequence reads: CASRPFLAATSGTGELFF. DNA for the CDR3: TGCGCCAGCAGGCCCTTCCTAGCGGCCACGAGTGGTACCGGGGAGCTGTTTTTT.

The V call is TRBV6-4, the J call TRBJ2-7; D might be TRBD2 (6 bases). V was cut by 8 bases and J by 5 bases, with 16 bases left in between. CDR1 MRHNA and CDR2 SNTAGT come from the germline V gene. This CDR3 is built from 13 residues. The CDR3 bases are TGTGCCAGCGCACCGGGGGAAATCGACGAGCAGTACTTC. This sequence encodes CASAPGEIDEQYF.

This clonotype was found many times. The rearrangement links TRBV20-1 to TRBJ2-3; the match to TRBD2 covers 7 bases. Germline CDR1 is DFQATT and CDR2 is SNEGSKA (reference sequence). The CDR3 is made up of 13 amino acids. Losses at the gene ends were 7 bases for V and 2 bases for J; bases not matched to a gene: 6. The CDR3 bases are TGCAGTGGGACTAGGAGGGACACAGATACGCAGTATTTT. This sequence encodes CSGTRRDTDTQYF.

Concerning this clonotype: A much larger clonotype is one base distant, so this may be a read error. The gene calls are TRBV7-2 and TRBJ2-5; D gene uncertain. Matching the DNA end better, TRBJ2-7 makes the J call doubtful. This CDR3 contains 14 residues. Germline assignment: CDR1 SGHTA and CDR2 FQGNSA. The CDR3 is CASSLGIRLSEQYF. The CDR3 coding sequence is TGTGCCAGCAGCTTAGGCATTAGACTTAGCGAGCAGTACTTC.